Each of the 11 T cell receptor beta chains below was sequenced from the same sample in a study of blood T cell repertoires in COVID-19. Produced via immunoSEQ multiplex PCR; TCRdb's table is partial and in-frame only. This repertoire shows some 290,000 clones, under 90% found once; its top ten account for 11%. The sequenced sample was peripheral blood. These receptors were taken from a woman aged 25-40 years with COVID-19, enrolled during active disease.

V usage is TRBV29-1 and J usage is TRBJ1-1; D unclear. The germline V gene has CDR1 SQVTM and CDR2 ANQGSEA. Trimming stripped 7 bases from V and 1 base from J, with 7 bases between. The length of the CDR3 is 11 residues. In nucleotides, the CDR3 is TGCAGCGCCGTACAGAACACTGAAGCTTTCTTT. Amino acids: CSAVQNTEAFF.

The chain links TRBV6-1 to TRBJ1-1; no definite D call. V was trimmed by 0 bases and J by 0 bases, leaving 8 bases between them. This CDR3 is 15 amino acids long. Per the germline V gene, CDR1 is MNHNS and CDR2 is SASEGT. CDR3 sequence: CASSEALLLNTEAFF. The CDR3, as DNA: TGTGCCAGCAGTGAAGCCTTACTCTTGAACACTGAAGCTTTCTTT.

This rearrangement joins TRBV11-2 to TRBJ1-2; 7 bases match TRBD1. Germline CDR1 SGHAT, CDR2 FQNNGV. The length of the CDR3 is 19 residues. V was pared by 0 bases and J by 2 bases, with 15 bases of the junction left unmatched. CDR3 in DNA: TGTGCCAGCAGCTTAGATATGCGGACAGGTGAACTCTTCAACTATGGCTACACCTTC. Residues: CASSLDMRTGELFNYGYTF.

The chain employs TRBV11-2 and TRBJ2-3, with 10 bases lining up with TRBD2. The V gene's germline CDR1 is SGHAT and CDR2 FQNNGV. This CDR3 is 16 amino acids long. J gave up 5 bases and V 2 bases, and 7 bases lay outside the gene matches. The DNA of the CDR3 is TGTGCCAGCAGCTTACGAGCGGGGGGGCCTCAAGATACGCAGTATTTT. Translation gives CASSLRAGGPQDTQYF. The variable domain in full, with the rest retrieved from reference TRBV11-2 and TRBJ2-3, is EAGVAQSPRYKIIEKRQSVAFWCNPISGHATLYWYQQILGQGPKLLIQFQNNGVVDDSQLPKDRFSAERLKGVDSTLKIQPAKLEDSAVYLCASSLRAGGPQDTQYFGPGTRLTVL.

This clone appeared a few times. The chain couples TRBV9 to TRBJ2-5; TRBD1 is a possible D gene (5 bases). CDR3 length: 15 residues. The ends were cut back, 4 bases at V and 4 bases at J, with 17 bases in the middle. CDR1 SGDLS and CDR2 YYNGEE come from the germline V gene. CDR3 DNA: TGTGCCAGCAGCCCCAGGGTGGGCCCCCCAGAGACCCAGTACTTC. It translates to CASSPRVGPPETQYF.

V gene TRBV28 combines with J gene TRBJ2-2, with D perhaps matching TRBD1 (6 bases). V gave up 1 base and J gave up 4 bases, with 10 bases separating them. Germline V CDR1 and CDR2: MDHEN, SYDVKM. This CDR3 region has 15 residues. CDR3 coding DNA: TGTGCCAGCAGTTTATTGGGGGCCTTCACCGGGGAGCTGTTTTTT. Its protein product is CASSLLGAFTGELFF.

This clone was seen a single time. V usage is TRBV6-5 and J usage is TRBJ2-5, with D perhaps TRBD1 (5 bases). There are 12 residues in the CDR3. CDR1 and CDR2 (germline): MNHEY, SVGAGI. Trimming took off 6 bases at V and 2 bases at J, with 7 bases between the two ends. CDR3 residues: CASRQDQETQYF. In nucleotides, the CDR3 is TGTGCCAGCAGACAGGATCAAGAGACCCAGTACTTC.

The chain is built from TRBV5-4 and TRBJ1-5; unclear D gene. The germline gives CDR1 SGHNT, CDR2 YYREEE (reference sequence). V gave up 4 bases and J gave up 7 bases, with 12 bases separating them. The CDR3 spans 13 residues. The CDR3 region has the DNA TGTGCCAGCAGCACAGACCGGGGACAGCCCCAGCATTTT. Protein sequence: CASSTDRGQPQHF. The full variable domain, its missing parts supplied by reference TRBV5-4 and TRBJ1-5, is ETGVTQSPTHLIKTRGQQVTLRCSSQSGHNTVSWYQQALGQGPQFIFQYYREEENGRGNFPPRFSGLQFPNYSSELNVNALELDDSALYLCASSTDRGQPQHFGDGTRLSIL.

V is TRBV18 and J is TRBJ1-1; D remains unclear. V was clipped by 4 bases and J by 3 bases, with 9 bases between them. Germline values: CDR1 KGHSH, CDR2 LQKENI. The length of the CDR3 is 13 residues. The CDR3 DNA is TGTGCCAGCTCACGCGGGAGGGACACTGAAGCTTTCTTT. Translation gives CASSRGRDTEAFF.

This chain links TRBV24-1 with TRBJ1-5; D remains unclear. CDR3 length: 15 residues. V gave up 4 bases and J gave up 3 bases, with 12 bases separating them. In germline, CDR1 is KGHDR, CDR2 SFDVKD. The CDR3 loop reads CATSDSGPLNQPQHF. CDR3 coding DNA: TGTGCCACCAGTGACAGCGGACCCCTCAATCAGCCCCAGCATTTT.

This clone appeared many times. The gene calls are TRBV12-3 or TRBV12-4 and TRBJ1-4; the D gene is possibly TRBD1 (5 bases). CDR3 length: 13 residues. Trimming pared 3 bases from V and 8 bases from J, leaving 10 bases between. The CDR3 spells CASSFLGGEKLFF. The CDR3 region has the DNA TGTGCCAGCAGTTTTTTGGGGGGGGAAAAACTGTTTTTT.